This T cell receptor (beta chain) was recovered during a study of identical twins (TCRdb year 2016). Background on the whole study: The study deep-sequenced TCR alpha and beta repertoires from monozygotic twins, unrelated adults of various ages and cord blood to test whether fetal clonotypes persist. To rule out contamination, replicate twin experiments were performed at different times with different library preparation protocols. Here is what the overall study found, with its caveats: Zero-insertion analyses could be partly confounded by invariant T cells such as MAIT and iNKT, although diverse VJ usage argued against such confounding for most clonotypes. In monozygotic twins, recombination models systematically underestimated out-of-frame TCR alpha sharing, but the models matched the sharing seen between unrelated individuals. Abundant cord blood beta clonotypes carried fewer insertions; young adult naive repertoires showed a weaker similar trend, while memory repertoires showed none. A weaker excess of twin sharing was found in beta out-of-frame sequences because the signal-to-noise ratio was lowered by fewer shared sequences. Because the same donors could not be followed over many years, the conclusions depended on cross-sectional statistical analysis. Out-of-frame TCR alpha sequences shared between twins showed an excess of low generation-probability sequences compared with coincidental sharing between unrelated individuals.

Notes on this clonotype: Its antigen is still unknown. Base qualities are not at hand, and no much larger clone is one base apart.

All donors were healthy Caucasians. The twin cohort consisted of three pairs of female monozygotic twins, all aged about 18 to 29 years. Positive isolation kits from Invitrogen were used to isolate CD4+ and CD8+ T cell populations. The library was generated by 5' RACE. Sequencing took place on an Illumina HiSeq 2000. Template switching introduced a universal primer binding site; the final cDNA contained a unique molecular identifier, enabling accurate counting of TCR cDNA molecules. First-strand cDNA for TCR alpha and beta chains was synthesized from specific primers in the conserved constant-segment region. To control for contamination, each cDNA library was double barcoded with a SMART-Mk sample barcode plus Illumina barcodes. TruSeq adapter sequences and Illumina sample barcodes were added in two successive PCR steps. Sequencing of the TCR alpha and beta cDNA libraries was done on the Illumina HiSeq platform using custom primers. Under the source paper's analysis protocol: MiGEC processed the raw reads to extract unique molecular identifiers, while MiXCR was used to determine the CDR3 positions. Recombination models were inferred per individual with the repgenHMM and IGoR tools using an EM algorithm. Shared clonotypes were analyzed with the tcR package in R, and sharing was normalized by the product of cloneset sizes. Out-of-frame nonproductive sequences were analyzed to study raw recombination free of thymic and clonal selection effects. The public reads were reprocessed in TCRdb via fastp at Q25 and MiXCR, keeping in-frame beta chains. Each entry merges the rows of one CDR3 protein and shows their most common DNA and genes. What appears here as the V and J calls and clone size reflects TCRdb's work, not the paper's. The sample yields roughly 280,000 distinct CDR3 sequences; roughly 10% were counted once. Together, the top ten hold around 7.1% of the sample.

The CDR3 runs 13 amino acids, cysteine and phenylalanine included. Solely the CDR3 DNA is kept, with 39 bases framed from the first base. The trim is 1 base for V and 3 bases for J, with a gap of 7 bases between the germline ends. The CDR1 and CDR2 encoded by the germline V gene (reference sequence) are LNHDA and SQIVND. This sample was also put to use in a study of yellow fever vaccine responses in identical twins. Reported in the second study: According to the authors, the vaccine-induced T cell response in identical twins seemed to be partly convergent and partly specific to each individual. In the study, vaccine-responding T cell clones were precisely tracked in identical twins.

The rearrangement combines TRBV19 with TRBJ2-7; tentative D gene TRBD2, with 5 bases matching. The receptor was isolated from a woman between 18 and 29 years old in good health. The sample comprised CD8+ T cells sorted from blood. The CDR3 is CASSIGGDYEQYF. The nucleotides read TGTGCCAGTAGTATAGGGGGAGACTACGAGCAGTACTTC.